This entry lists 7 T cell receptor beta chains sequenced from one sample in a study of tissue T cells after allogeneic stem cell transplantation. Assay used: immunoSEQ multiplex PCR; TCRdb lists only in-frame clones, some missing. The sample records approximately 3,000 clones, 50% to 60% being singletons. Described time point: mouse harvest day 7 after allogeneic transplant. Each mouse received 10^7 T-cell-depleted marrow cells plus 10^6 splenic CD5+ T cells by tail vein. The sample taken for sequencing was gut tissue. The receptors here all came from a female BALB/c mouse given C57BL/6 T cells with graft-versus-host disease after an allogeneic hematopoietic cell transplant.

This clone was detected a few times. Gene names follow the mouse nomenclature. Read coverage stops 1 residue before the CDR3 terminus; the germline J gene supplies the remainder. The genes are TRBV20 and TRBJ1-2; TRBD1 might be the D (6 bases). Germline V lookup: CDR1 GFQATS, CDR2 STVNSAI. Trimming removed 2 bases at V and 2 bases at J, with 6 bases between. This CDR3 contains 12 residues. The CDR3 protein is CGARTGNSDYTF. The sequenced part of the CDR3 DNA is TGTGGTGCTAGGACAGGGAACTCCGACTACACC. Looking up the rest from reference TRBV20 and TRBJ1-2 gives the full variable domain: GALVYQYPRRTICKSGTSMRMECQAVGFQATSVAWYRQSPQKTFELIALSTVNSAIKYEQNFTQEKFPISHPNLSFSSMTVLNAYLEDRGLYLCGARTGNSDYTFGSGTRLLVI.

For this clone: These gene names are mouse names. With the read ending 1 residue before the CDR3 end, the germline J gene is used to fill in that end. The J gene is TRBJ2-5, the V gene TRBV13-3, with D unresolved. The CDR3 runs to 13 residues. Trimming took off 5 bases at V and 4 bases at J, with 11 bases between the two ends. The germline gives CDR1 NNHDY, CDR2 SYVADS. The CDR3: CASSPEGKDTQYF. The sequenced part of the CDR3 DNA is TGTGCCAGCAGCCCCGAAGGGAAAGACACCCAGTAC.

This clone appeared a few times. Each gene name is a mouse one. The sequenced fragment ends 1 residue before the CDR3 boundary, so the rest is inferred from the germline J gene. V usage is TRBV26 and J usage is TRBJ2-4, with 7 nucleotides matching TRBD1. This CDR3 has 14 amino acids. Trimming cost V 2 bases and J 3 bases; bases outside gene matches: 2. Germline CDR1 and CDR2: KGHPV and FQNQEV (reference sequence). The CDR3 sequence is CASSLPRGQNTLYF. Incomplete CDR3 DNA: TGTGCCAGCAGTCTGCCCAGGGGGCAAAACACCTTGTAC.

As to this clone: Mouse gene names apply. CDR3 sequence reads: CASSLGQQNTGQLYF. Partial CDR3 DNA: TGTGCCAGCAGTCTGGGACAGCAAAACACCGGGCAGCTCTAC. The chain joins TRBV26 to TRBJ2-2; perhaps TRBD1 as D (6 bases). The read ends 1 residue shy of where the CDR3 ends; the end is completed using the germline J gene. The V end lost 2 bases, the J end lost 1 base, and 8 bases lay between the germline ends. Germline values: CDR1 KGHPV, CDR2 FQNQEV (reference sequence). The length of the CDR3 is 15 residues.

As regards this clone: Gene names denote mouse genes. Coverage ceases 1 residue before the CDR3 finishes, and the germline J gene fills in the end. This chain joins TRBV3 and TRBJ2-7; 10 bases are shared with TRBD2. The CDR3 loop spans 13 amino acids. Trimming removed 4 bases from V and 6 bases from J; junction bases left unmatched: 3. CDR1 and CDR2 from the germline V gene are SNHLY and FYNGKV (reference sequence). The sequenced part of the CDR3 DNA is TGTGCCAGCAGCTCCACTGGGGGGGTTGAACAGTAC. Its translation: CASSSTGGVEQY. In full, the CDR3 reads CASSSTGGVEQYF.

Regarding this clone: Germline and genes: mouse. The part of the CDR3 DNA that was read is TGTGCCAGCAGCCCCACACTGGGGGGTGAACAGTAC. This gives the protein CASSPTLGGEQY. The complete CDR3 sequence is CASSPTLGGEQYF. V gene TRBV5 combines with J gene TRBJ2-7; TRBD2 matches 9 bases. The read terminates 1 residue before the CDR3 end, so the remaining end is supplied by the germline J gene. The CDR3 sequence is 13 residues long. CDR1 is LGHNA, CDR2 YNLKQL, per germline (reference sequence). V lost 4 bases to trimming and J lost 6 bases; unmatched junction nucleotides: 4.

On this clone itself: Gene and germline names: mouse. Read sequence stops 1 residue before the CDR3 end, and the germline J gene provides the missing end. This chain uses TRBV1 with TRBJ2-2; the match to TRBD2 covers 11 bases. The V segment lost 0 bases and the J segment 4 bases; nucleotides outside the gene matches: 4. Germline lookup yields CDR1 NSQYPW and CDR2 LRSPGD (reference sequence). The CDR3 runs 17 residues. CDR3 protein: CTCSADHDWGGTGQLYF. The CDR3 DNA, read in part, is TGCACCTGCAGTGCAGATCATGACTGGGGGGGCACCGGGCAGCTCTAC.